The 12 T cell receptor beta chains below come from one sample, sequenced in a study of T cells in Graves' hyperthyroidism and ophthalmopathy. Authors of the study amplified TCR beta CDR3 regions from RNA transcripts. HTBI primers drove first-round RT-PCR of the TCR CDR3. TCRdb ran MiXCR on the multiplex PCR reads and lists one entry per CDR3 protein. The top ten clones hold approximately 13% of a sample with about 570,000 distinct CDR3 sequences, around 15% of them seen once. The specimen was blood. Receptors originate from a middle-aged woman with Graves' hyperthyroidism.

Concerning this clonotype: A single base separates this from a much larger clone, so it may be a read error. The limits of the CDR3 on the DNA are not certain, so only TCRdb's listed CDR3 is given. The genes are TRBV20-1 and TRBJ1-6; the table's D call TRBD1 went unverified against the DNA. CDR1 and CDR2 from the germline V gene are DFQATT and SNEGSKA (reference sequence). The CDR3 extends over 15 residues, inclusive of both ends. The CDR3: CSARVAGGSVSPLQF.

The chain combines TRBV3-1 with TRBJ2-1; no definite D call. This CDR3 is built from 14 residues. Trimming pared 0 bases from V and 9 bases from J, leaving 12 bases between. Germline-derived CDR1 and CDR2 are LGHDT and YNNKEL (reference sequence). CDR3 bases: TGTGCCAGCAGCCAAGACGAAGCCTTATTTGAGCAGTTCTTC. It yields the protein CASSQDEALFEQFF.

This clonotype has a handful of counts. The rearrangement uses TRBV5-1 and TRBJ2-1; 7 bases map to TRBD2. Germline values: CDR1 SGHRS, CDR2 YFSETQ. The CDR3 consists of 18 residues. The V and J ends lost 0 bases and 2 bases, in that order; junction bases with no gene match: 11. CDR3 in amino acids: CASSLAATAGVTYNEQFF. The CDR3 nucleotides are TGCGCCAGCAGCTTGGCCGCGACGGCGGGGGTAACCTACAATGAGCAGTTCTTC.

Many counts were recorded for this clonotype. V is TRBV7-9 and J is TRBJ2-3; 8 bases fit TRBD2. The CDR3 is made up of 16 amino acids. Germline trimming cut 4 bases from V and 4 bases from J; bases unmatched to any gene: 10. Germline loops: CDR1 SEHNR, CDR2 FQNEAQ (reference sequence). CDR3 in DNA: TGTGCCAGCAGCTCTGGGACGGGAGGGCCCCCAGATACGCAGTATTTT. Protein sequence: CASSSGTGGPPDTQYF.

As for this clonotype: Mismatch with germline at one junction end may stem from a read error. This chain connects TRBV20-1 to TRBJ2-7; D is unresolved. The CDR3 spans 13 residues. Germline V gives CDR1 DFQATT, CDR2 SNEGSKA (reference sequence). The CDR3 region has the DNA TGCAGTGCTGGAGACCCAGCCTCCTACGAGCAGTACTTC. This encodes CSAGDPASYEQYF.

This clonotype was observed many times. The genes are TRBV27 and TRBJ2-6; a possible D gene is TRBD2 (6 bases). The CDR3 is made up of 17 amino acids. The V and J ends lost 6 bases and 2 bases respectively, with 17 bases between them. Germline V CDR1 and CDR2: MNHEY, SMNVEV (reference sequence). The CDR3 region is CASSLRLVLTGANVLTF. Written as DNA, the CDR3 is TGTGCCAGCAGCCTTAGACTAGTTCTAACTGGGGCCAACGTCCTGACTTTC.

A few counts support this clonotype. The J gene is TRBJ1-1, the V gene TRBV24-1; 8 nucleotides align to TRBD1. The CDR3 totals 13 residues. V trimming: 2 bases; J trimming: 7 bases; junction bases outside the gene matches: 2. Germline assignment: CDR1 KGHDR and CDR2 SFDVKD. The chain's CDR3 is CATSDWTGSEAFF. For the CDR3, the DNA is TGTGCCACCAGTGATTGGACAGGGAGTGAAGCTTTCTTT.

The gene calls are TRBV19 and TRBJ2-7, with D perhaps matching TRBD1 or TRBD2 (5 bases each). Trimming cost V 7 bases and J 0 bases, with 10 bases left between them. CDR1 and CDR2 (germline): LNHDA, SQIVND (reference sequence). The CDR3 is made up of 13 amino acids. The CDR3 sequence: CASKGPSSYEQYF. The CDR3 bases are TGTGCCAGTAAGGGACCGAGCTCCTACGAGCAGTACTTC.

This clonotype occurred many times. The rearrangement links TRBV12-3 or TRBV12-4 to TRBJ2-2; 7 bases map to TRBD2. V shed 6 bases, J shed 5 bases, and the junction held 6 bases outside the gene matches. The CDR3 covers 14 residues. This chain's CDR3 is CASRVGGRTGELFF. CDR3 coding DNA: TGTGCCAGCAGAGTCGGCGGGAGAACCGGGGAGCTGTTTTTT.

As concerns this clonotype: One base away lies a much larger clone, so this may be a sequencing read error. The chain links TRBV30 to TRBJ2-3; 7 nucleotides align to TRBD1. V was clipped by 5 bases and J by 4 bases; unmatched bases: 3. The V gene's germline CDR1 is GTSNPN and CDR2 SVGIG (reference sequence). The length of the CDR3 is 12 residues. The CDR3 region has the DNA TGTGCCTGGGGTACAGGGGCAGATACGCAGTATTTT. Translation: CAWGTGADTQYF.

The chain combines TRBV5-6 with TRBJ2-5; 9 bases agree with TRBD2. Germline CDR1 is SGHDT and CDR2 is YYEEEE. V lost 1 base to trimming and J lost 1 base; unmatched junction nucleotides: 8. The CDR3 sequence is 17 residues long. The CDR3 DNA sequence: TGTGCCAGCAGCTTGATTGGTAGCGGGAGAGGCCAAGAGACCCAGTACTTC. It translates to CASSLIGSGRGQETQYF.

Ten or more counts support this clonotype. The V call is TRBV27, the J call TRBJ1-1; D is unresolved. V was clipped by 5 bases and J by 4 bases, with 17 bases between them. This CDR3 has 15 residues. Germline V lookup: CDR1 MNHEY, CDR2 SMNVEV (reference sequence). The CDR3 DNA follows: TGTGCCAGCAGTCGACGGACGTCTCTGGGCACTGAAGCTTTCTTT. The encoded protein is CASSRRTSLGTEAFF.